The rows below give T cell receptor beta chains drawn from one sample of a study of T cell changes during pregnancy in multiple sclerosis. The repertoire was sequenced with immunoSEQ multiplex PCR; TCRdb's copy has only in-frame clones and lacks some. The data show almost 95,000 clones, around 90% seen once. The source was peripheral blood, collected in the first trimester of pregnancy. Receptors were obtained from a female donor with multiple sclerosis, enrolled in a pregnancy study. CDR3s include the opening cysteine and the closing phenylalanine or tryptophan. The D gene is left open where the match is weak. Clone size is stated in some rows and not others, as once, few, many or a class when expanded.

clone_size: .
d_call: .
j_call: TRBJ2-5
cdr3_length: 14
v_call: TRBV7-9
cdr3_aa: CASRLQGPGETQYF
cdr3_nt: TGTGCCAGCCGATTACAGGGCCCGGGAGAGACCCAGTACTTC

clone_size: .
d_call: TRBD2
j_call: TRBJ2-7
cdr3_length: 15
v_call: TRBV13
cdr3_aa: CASSLAREVGYEQYF
cdr3_nt: TGTGCCAGCAGCTTAGCGCGGGAGGTTGGATACGAGCAGTACTTC

clone_size: .
d_call: .
j_call: TRBJ2-7
cdr3_length: 14
v_call: TRBV2
cdr3_aa: CASSRQGTPRWQYF
cdr3_nt: TGTGCCAGCAGTCGTCAGGGGACCCCTAGATGGCAGTACTTC

clone_size: .
d_call: .
j_call: TRBJ2-3
cdr3_length: 14
v_call: TRBV27
cdr3_aa: CASSLGQYTDTQYF
cdr3_nt: TGTGCCAGCAGTTTAGGGCAGTACACAGATACGCAGTATTTT

clone_size: .
d_call: TRBD1
j_call: TRBJ2-3
cdr3_length: 15
v_call: TRBV19
cdr3_aa: CASSKTGPQGDTQYF
cdr3_nt: TGTGCCAGTAGCAAGACAGGGCCCCAGGGCGATACGCAGTATTTT

clone_size: once
d_call: TRBD1
j_call: TRBJ2-7
cdr3_length: 16
v_call: TRBV6-1
cdr3_aa: CASSDGRDRVRNEQYF
cdr3_nt: TGTGCCAGCAGTGACGGCCGGGACAGGGTAAGAAACGAGCAGTACTTC

clone_size: few
d_call: TRBD1
j_call: TRBJ2-1
cdr3_length: 12
v_call: TRBV27
cdr3_aa: CASGRQGNEQFF
cdr3_nt: TGTGCCAGCGGCCGACAGGGGAATGAGCAGTTCTTC

clone_size: .
d_call: .
j_call: TRBJ1-1
cdr3_length: 15
v_call: TRBV6-5
cdr3_aa: CASSPPGGSVPEAFF
cdr3_nt: TGTGCCAGCAGTCCCCCCGGCGGGTCGGTGCCTGAAGCTTTCTTT

clone_size: .
d_call: .
j_call: TRBJ1-1
cdr3_length: 13
v_call: TRBV30
cdr3_aa: CAWSVAGGTEAFF
cdr3_nt: TGTGCCTGGAGTGTAGCGGGGGGCACTGAAGCTTTCTTT

clone_size: .
d_call: TRBD2
j_call: TRBJ2-7
cdr3_length: 15
v_call: TRBV28
cdr3_aa: CASSLGTSGKGEQYF
cdr3_nt: TGTGCCAGCAGCCTCGGGACTAGCGGGAAAGGAGAGCAGTACTTC

clone_size: .
d_call: TRBD2
j_call: TRBJ2-2
cdr3_length: 17
v_call: TRBV5-1
cdr3_aa: CASSGGLAGGLTGELFF
cdr3_nt: TGCGCCAGCAGTGGGGGACTAGCGGGAGGCCTCACCGGGGAGCTGTTTTTT

clone_size: .
d_call: .
j_call: TRBJ2-6
cdr3_length: 16
v_call: TRBV5-1
cdr3_aa: CASSLGSTSGANVLTF
cdr3_nt: TGCGCCAGCAGCTTGGGGTCCACTTCTGGGGCCAACGTCCTGACTTTC

clone_size: .
d_call: .
j_call: TRBJ2-7
cdr3_length: 12
v_call: TRBV29-1
cdr3_aa: CSVETVSYEQYF
cdr3_nt: TGCAGCGTTGAAACAGTTTCCTACGAGCAGTACTTC

clone_size: .
d_call: .
j_call: TRBJ1-5
cdr3_length: 13
v_call: TRBV18
cdr3_aa: CASSPSTDQPQHF
cdr3_nt: TGTGCCAGCTCACCATCTACCGATCAGCCCCAGCATTTT

clone_size: .
d_call: TRBD2
j_call: TRBJ2-1
cdr3_length: 19
v_call: TRBV9
cdr3_aa: CASSAPGTSIVSSYNEQFF
cdr3_nt: TGTGCCAGCAGCGCCCCTGGGACTAGCATAGTTAGCTCCTACAATGAGCAGTTCTTC

clone_size: .
d_call: .
j_call: TRBJ2-3
cdr3_length: 13
v_call: TRBV27
cdr3_aa: CASSPSRRSTQYF
cdr3_nt: TGTGCCAGCAGCCCTTCCCGGAGGAGCACGCAGTATTTT

clone_size: once
d_call: TRBD2
j_call: TRBJ2-1
cdr3_length: 14
v_call: TRBV5-1
cdr3_aa: CASSLVSGTYEQFF
cdr3_nt: TGCGCCAGCAGCTTGGTCAGCGGGACCTATGAGCAGTTCTTC

clone_size: .
d_call: .
j_call: TRBJ2-3
cdr3_length: 18
v_call: TRBV28
cdr3_aa: CASTNPGQTGMGTDTQYF
cdr3_nt: TGTGCCAGCACTAACCCGGGTCAAACGGGAATGGGCACAGATACGCAGTATTTT

clone_size: .
d_call: TRBD1
j_call: TRBJ1-1
cdr3_length: 12
v_call: TRBV10-3
cdr3_aa: CAISGQGTEAFF
cdr3_nt: TGTGCCATCAGTGGACAGGGCACTGAAGCTTTCTTT

clone_size: .
d_call: .
j_call: TRBJ2-1
cdr3_length: 13
v_call: TRBV19
cdr3_aa: CASSMGSYNEQFF
cdr3_nt: TGTGCCAGTAGTATGGGCAGCTACAATGAGCAGTTCTTC

clone_size: .
d_call: TRBD1
j_call: TRBJ2-7
cdr3_length: 15
v_call: TRBV7-8
cdr3_aa: CASSLEGQGPYEQYF
cdr3_nt: TGTGCCAGCAGCTTAGAGGGACAGGGGCCCTACGAGCAGTACTTC

clone_size: few
d_call: .
j_call: TRBJ1-1
cdr3_length: 13
v_call: TRBV7-9
cdr3_aa: CASSWGRDTEAFF
cdr3_nt: TGTGCCAGCAGCTGGGGGAGGGACACTGAAGCTTTCTTT

clone_size: .
d_call: .
j_call: TRBJ1-1
cdr3_length: 13
v_call: TRBV13
cdr3_aa: CASSLGQAPEAFF
cdr3_nt: TGTGCCAGCAGCTTAGGCCAGGCCCCTGAAGCTTTCTTT

clone_size: .
d_call: TRBD1
j_call: TRBJ2-6
cdr3_length: 18
v_call: TRBV7-9
cdr3_aa: CASSPTGDFPSGANVLTF
cdr3_nt: TGTGCCAGCAGCCCGACAGGGGATTTTCCTTCTGGGGCCAACGTCCTGACTTTC

clone_size: .
d_call: TRBD1
j_call: TRBJ1-1
cdr3_length: 18
v_call: TRBV2
cdr3_aa: CASNPPTGTGVRGTEAFF
cdr3_nt: TGTGCCAGCAACCCCCCTACCGGGACAGGGGTTAGAGGCACTGAAGCTTTCTTT

clone_size: .
d_call: .
j_call: TRBJ2-1
cdr3_length: 16
v_call: TRBV5-6
cdr3_aa: CASSSSSGTGYNEQFF
cdr3_nt: TGTGCCAGCAGCTCCTCCTCCGGGACTGGCTACAATGAGCAGTTCTTC

clone_size: .
d_call: TRBD1
j_call: TRBJ2-7
cdr3_length: 17
v_call: TRBV27
cdr3_aa: CASSLSGTDAPVGEQYF
cdr3_nt: TGTGCCAGCAGTTTATCTGGGACAGACGCCCCCGTAGGGGAGCAGTACTTC

clone_size: .
d_call: TRBD1
j_call: TRBJ1-4
cdr3_length: 21
v_call: TRBV28
cdr3_aa: CASSLRPLKDRGRATNEKLFF
cdr3_nt: TGTGCCAGCAGTTTACGACCCCTCAAGGACAGGGGCCGGGCAACTAATGAAAAACTGTTTTTT

clone_size: .
d_call: .
j_call: TRBJ2-7
cdr3_length: 15
v_call: TRBV5-1
cdr3_aa: CASSLVSGSAGEQYF
cdr3_nt: TGCGCCAGCAGCTTGGTTTCCGGGAGTGCGGGCGAGCAGTACTTC

clone_size: few
d_call: .
j_call: TRBJ2-2
cdr3_length: 15
v_call: TRBV4-3
cdr3_aa: CASSQDLRGTGELFF
cdr3_nt: TGCGCCAGCAGCCAAGACCTCCGAGGGACCGGGGAGCTGTTTTTT

clone_size: .
d_call: TRBD2
j_call: TRBJ2-1
cdr3_length: 13
v_call: TRBV18
cdr3_aa: CASSELAGTEQFF
cdr3_nt: TGTGCCAGCTCAGAACTAGCGGGGACAGAGCAGTTCTTC

clone_size: .
d_call: TRBD1
j_call: TRBJ1-4
cdr3_length: 14
v_call: TRBV6-6
cdr3_aa: CASNDRGTNEKLFF
cdr3_nt: TGTGCCAGCAACGACAGGGGGACTAATGAAAAACTGTTTTTT

clone_size: once
d_call: TRBD1
j_call: TRBJ2-2
cdr3_length: 14
v_call: TRBV5-4
cdr3_aa: CASSQGTGSGELFF
cdr3_nt: TGTGCCAGCAGCCAAGGGACAGGGAGCGGGGAGCTGTTTTTT

clone_size: .
d_call: .
j_call: TRBJ2-5
cdr3_length: 15
v_call: TRBV7-6
cdr3_aa: CASSLARGIGETQYF
cdr3_nt: TGTGCCAGCAGCTTAGCGAGGGGGATCGGGGAGACCCAGTACTTC

clone_size: .
d_call: .
j_call: TRBJ2-7
cdr3_length: 15
v_call: TRBV7-8
cdr3_aa: CASSSRTQFSYEQYF
cdr3_nt: TGTGCCAGCAGTTCTCGGACTCAATTCTCCTACGAGCAGTACTTC

clone_size: .
d_call: .
j_call: TRBJ1-1
cdr3_length: 13
v_call: TRBV19
cdr3_aa: CASSMGGAQEAFF
cdr3_nt: TGTGCCAGTAGTATGGGGGGAGCCCAAGAAGCTTTCTTT

clone_size: .
d_call: .
j_call: TRBJ2-3
cdr3_length: 14
v_call: TRBV7-9
cdr3_aa: CASSLGQNLDTQYF
cdr3_nt: TGTGCCAGCAGCCTAGGACAGAACCTAGATACGCAGTATTTT

clone_size: .
d_call: TRBD2
j_call: TRBJ2-1
cdr3_length: 15
v_call: TRBV25-1
cdr3_aa: CASSESSGTYNEQFF
cdr3_nt: TGTGCCAGCAGTGAATCTAGCGGGACCTACAATGAGCAGTTCTTC

clone_size: .
d_call: .
j_call: TRBJ2-1
cdr3_length: 13
v_call: TRBV29-1
cdr3_aa: CSVEEDLKNEQFF
cdr3_nt: TGCAGCGTTGAGGAGGATCTGAAAAATGAGCAGTTCTTC

clone_size: .
d_call: TRBD1
j_call: TRBJ2-3
cdr3_length: 15
v_call: TRBV6-5
cdr3_aa: CASRDGQGAGDTQYF
cdr3_nt: TGTGCCAGCAGGGATGGACAGGGGGCTGGAGATACGCAGTATTTT

clone_size: .
d_call: .
j_call: TRBJ2-5
cdr3_length: 12
v_call: TRBV28
cdr3_aa: CASSLIEETQYF
cdr3_nt: TGTGCCAGCAGTTTAATCGAGGAGACCCAGTACTTC

clone_size: .
d_call: TRBD2
j_call: TRBJ2-2
cdr3_length: 17
v_call: TRBV11-2
cdr3_aa: CASSFRTSGRNTGELFF
cdr3_nt: TGTGCCAGCAGCTTTAGGACTAGCGGCCGGAACACCGGGGAGCTGTTTTTT

clone_size: once
d_call: .
j_call: TRBJ1-1
cdr3_length: 13
v_call: TRBV11-2
cdr3_aa: CASSSGGAREAFF
cdr3_nt: TGTGCCAGCAGCTCCGGGGGGGCCCGTGAAGCTTTCTTT

clone_size: .
d_call: TRBD1
j_call: TRBJ2-7
cdr3_length: 15
v_call: TRBV4-1
cdr3_aa: CASSQGQGVSYEQYF
cdr3_nt: TGCGCCAGCAGCCAAGGACAGGGGGTCTCCTACGAGCAGTACTTC

clone_size: .
d_call: TRBD1
j_call: TRBJ1-1
cdr3_length: 14
v_call: TRBV2
cdr3_aa: CASRSGTGWTEAFF
cdr3_nt: TGTGCCAGCAGATCCGGGACAGGGTGGACTGAAGCTTTCTTT

clone_size: .
d_call: .
j_call: TRBJ2-7
cdr3_length: 11
v_call: TRBV5-4
cdr3_aa: CASRPRVEQYF
cdr3_nt: TGTGCCAGCCGACCCAGGGTCGAGCAGTACTTC

clone_size: .
d_call: TRBD1
j_call: TRBJ1-3
cdr3_length: 15
v_call: TRBV5-1
cdr3_aa: CASSNGTGTGNTIYF
cdr3_nt: TGCGCCAGCAGCAATGGGACAGGGACTGGAAACACCATATATTTT

clone_size: .
d_call: .
j_call: TRBJ2-7
cdr3_length: 12
v_call: TRBV6-6
cdr3_aa: CASSTPPNEQYF
cdr3_nt: TGTGCCAGCAGCACACCCCCCAACGAGCAGTACTTC

clone_size: .
d_call: .
j_call: TRBJ2-7
cdr3_length: 13
v_call: TRBV2
cdr3_aa: CASRYSGDYEQYF
cdr3_nt: TGTGCCAGCAGGTATAGCGGAGACTACGAGCAGTACTTC

clone_size: .
d_call: .
j_call: TRBJ2-1
cdr3_length: 16
v_call: TRBV11-2
cdr3_aa: CASSLDRDSQSNEQFF
cdr3_nt: TGTGCCAGCAGCTTAGACCGGGACTCACAATCCAATGAGCAGTTCTTC

clone_size: .
d_call: .
j_call: TRBJ1-2
cdr3_length: 14
v_call: TRBV5-1
cdr3_aa: CASSLVAGQNGYTF
cdr3_nt: TGCGCCAGCAGCTTGGTGGCGGGGCAGAATGGCTACACCTTC

clone_size: .
d_call: .
j_call: TRBJ2-7
cdr3_length: 15
v_call: TRBV15
cdr3_aa: CATSRDGAGNYEQYF
cdr3_nt: TGTGCCACCAGCAGAGATGGGGCGGGGAACTACGAGCAGTACTTC

clone_size: .
d_call: .
j_call: TRBJ1-3
cdr3_length: 12
v_call: TRBV19
cdr3_aa: CASSILGNTIYF
cdr3_nt: TGTGCCAGTAGTATTCTTGGAAACACCATATATTTT

clone_size: .
d_call: .
j_call: TRBJ2-7
cdr3_length: 14
v_call: TRBV19
cdr3_aa: CASSYRQDSYEQYF
cdr3_nt: TGTGCCAGTAGTTATCGGCAGGACTCCTACGAGCAGTACTTC